The sequence of this T cell receptor beta chain was determined in a study of shared clonotypes between healthy human individuals. The study, taken as a whole, reports: A reduction in generation probabilities was seen for non-shared clonotypes relative to those shared by all four donors. There were few donors, and this limited the genetic and exposure-history diversity represented.

Germline CDR1 is LNHDA and CDR2 is SQIVND (reference sequence). The CDR3 has 13 amino acids. V lost 6 bases, J lost 5 bases, and 11 bases lay in between. A word on this clone: As yet, its antigen is unknown.

Original handling: Filtering was not the same, since immunoSEQ gave junction-only sequences without quality scores. Method: immunoSEQ multiplex PCR; TCRdb's copy keeps in-frame clones and lacks some. For V, J and clone size, that table is used; D and trimming come from the DNA. The table lists a few million clones, 90% to 95% of them singletons, with under 2% in the top ten. Naive CD8 cells were CD45RO-negative, positively selected for CCR7, excluding terminally differentiated effector memory CD45RA+ cells. The V gene is TRBV19, the J gene TRBJ2-1; a possible D gene is TRBD2 (6 bases). Sequencing used naive CD8+ T cells from PBMCs. The TCR was taken from a man between 18 and 35 years old in good health. Some clones in this sample may be carry-over from other donors' samples. The CDR3 protein is CASRPRGDNEQFF. In DNA, the CDR3 is TGTGCCAGTAGGCCGCGGGGAGACAATGAGCAGTTCTTC.